Each of the 21 T cell receptor beta chains below was sequenced from the same sample in a study of identical twins. MiXCR, applied by TCRdb to the 5' RACE reads, yields one record per CDR3 protein. This table holds about 1.7 million distinct CDR3 sequences, under 35% found once. The specimen sequenced was cord blood. All receptors derive from a newborn girl in good health.

The rearrangement joins TRBV12-3 or TRBV12-4 to TRBJ2-1, with 13 bases matching TRBD2. V lost 4 bases and J lost 6; bases outside the gene matches: 24. The CDR3 has 22 amino acids. The CDR3 nucleotides read TGTGCCAGCAGTTCGGCACCAAGGCTACCGGGACTAGCGGGAATTGGGGCCAATGAGCAGTTCTTC. It specifies CASSSAPRLPGLAGIGANEQFF.

This clonotype was recorded a few times. V gene TRBV20-1 combines with J gene TRBJ2-4, with D maybe TRBD1 (5 bases). The CDR3 loop spans 13 amino acids. Germline CDR1 reads DFQATT; CDR2 reads SNEGSKA (reference sequence). Trimming pared 1 base from V and 3 bases from J, leaving 7 bases between. CDR3 bases: TGCAGTGCTAGAGGACAGTACAAAAACATTCAGTACTTC. It is translated as CSARGQYKNIQYF.

The CDR3 reads CATSELRGPYNEQFF. CDR3 bases: TGTGCCACCAGTGAGTTGAGGGGACCCTACAATGAGCAGTTCTTC. This chain connects TRBV24-1 to TRBJ2-1, with D tentatively TRBD1 or TRBD2 (5 bases each). The CDR3 sequence is 15 residues long. Trimming pared 4 bases from V and 2 bases from J, leaving 11 bases between. CDR1 and CDR2 (germline): KGHDR, SFDVKD.

The V call is TRBV12-3 or TRBV12-4, the J call TRBJ2-7; D unclear. The CDR3 runs to 13 residues. V lost 2 bases, J lost 2 bases, and 7 bases lay in between. In DNA, the CDR3 is TGTGCCAGCAGTTTACTAAAAACCTACGAGCAGTACTTC. It is translated as CASSLLKTYEQYF.

This clonotype was seen at least ten times. The chain employs TRBV12-3 or TRBV12-4 and TRBJ1-5, with D possibly being TRBD1 (5 bases). V lost 0 bases to trimming and J lost 6 bases, with 9 bases between them. The CDR3 totals 14 residues. The CDR3 DNA reads TGTGCCAGCAGTTTAGCTCAGGGTGGTCAGCCCCAGCATTTT. Encoded protein: CASSLAQGGQPQHF.

This chain uses TRBV6-5 with TRBJ1-1, with D perhaps TRBD1 (6 bases). The CDR3 covers 16 residues. The germline V gene encodes CDR1 MNHEY and CDR2 SVGAGI. The germline V and J ends were trimmed by 4 bases and 2 bases, with 17 bases remaining between them. The CDR3 spells CASSSPKTGINTEAFF. CDR3 coding DNA: TGTGCCAGCAGTTCCCCCAAGACAGGTATTAACACTGAAGCTTTCTTT.

This clonotype was observed a handful of times. The chain recombines TRBV6-1 with TRBJ2-1, with TRBD2 matching over 9 bases. Germline V gene data show CDR1 as MNHNS and CDR2 as SASEGT. CDR3 size: 14 residues. The trim removed 3 bases at V and 9 bases at J, leaving 6 bases unmatched. For the CDR3, the DNA is TGTGCCAGCAGTGACGGCGGGAGGGCAAGTGAGCAGTTCTTC. It specifies CASSDGGRASEQFF.

This clonotype showed up many times. J is TRBJ2-7 and V is TRBV4-2; D is possibly TRBD2 (5 bases). Trimming took 1 base from V and 2 from J, leaving 12 bases between them. CDR1 LGHNA and CDR2 YNFKEQ come from the germline V gene. The CDR3 is 15 residues long. The CDR3 bases are TGTGCCAGCAGCCAAGGTGGAGGCGCACCCTACGAGCAGTACTTC. As protein: CASSQGGGAPYEQYF.

This clonotype was seen many times. The chain is built from TRBV20-1 and TRBJ2-1; TRBD2 agrees at 8 bases. The CDR3 is 15 amino acids. The germline V gene has CDR1 DFQATT and CDR2 SNEGSKA (reference sequence). V shed 1 base, J shed 5 bases, and the junction held 7 bases outside the gene matches. Written as DNA, the CDR3 is TGCAGTGCTAGAGCCGGACTAGCCAAAGACAATGAGCAGTTCTTC. The encoded protein is CSARAGLAKDNEQFF.

The chain employs TRBV7-9 and TRBJ1-2; D is uncertain. CDR1 SEHNR and CDR2 FQNEAQ come from the germline V gene (reference sequence). The CDR3 runs 10 residues. V was pared by 8 bases and J by 7 bases, with 8 bases between. The CDR3 coding sequence is TGTGCCAGCGCGGGGTCTGGCTACACCTTC. It specifies CASAGSGYTF.

This chain joins TRBV5-1 and TRBJ2-1; D tentatively fits TRBD1 or TRBD2 (7 bases each). The CDR3 consists of 17 residues. V lost 0 bases and J 2 bases, leaving 15 bases between the germline ends. The V gene's germline CDR1 is SGHRS and CDR2 YFSETQ. CDR3 sequence: CASSLAPPGGAYNEQFF. In nucleotides, the CDR3 is TGCGCCAGCAGCTTGGCACCCCCAGGGGGGGCCTACAATGAGCAGTTCTTC.

This clonotype showed up many times. The V gene is TRBV20-1, the J gene TRBJ2-1, with 13 bases identical to TRBD2. The germline V gene has CDR1 DFQATT and CDR2 SNEGSKA (reference sequence). The trim removed 7 bases at V and 6 bases at J, leaving 0 bases unmatched. The CDR3 totals 12 residues. CDR3 protein: CSGTSGSNEQFF. The DNA of the CDR3 is TGCAGTGGGACTAGCGGGAGCAATGAGCAGTTCTTC.

The chain recombines TRBV28 with TRBJ2-5, with D possibly TRBD1 on 6 matching bases. Germline V gene data show CDR1 as MDHEN and CDR2 as SYDVKM. The CDR3 runs 14 residues. Trimming cost V 5 bases and J 3 bases, with 13 bases left between them. The CDR3 sequence: CASSPSYREETQYF. For the CDR3, the DNA is TGTGCCAGCAGTCCTTCCTACAGGGAAGAGACCCAGTACTTC.

This clonotype appeared many times. This sequence joins TRBV29-1 and TRBJ2-1; no firm D call. CDR1 SQVTM and CDR2 ANQGSEA come from the germline V gene. Trimming took 4 bases from V and 0 from J, leaving 7 bases between them. The length of the CDR3 is 13 residues. In DNA form, the CDR3 reads TGCAGCGTTGCACTGAGCTCCTACAATGAGCAGTTCTTC. Amino acid sequence: CSVALSSYNEQFF.

In this sample, this clonotype turned up a few times. The rearrangement uses TRBV24-1 and TRBJ2-3; D unresolved. Germline V gene sequence: CDR1 KGHDR, CDR2 SFDVKD. This CDR3 is built from 14 residues. With 3 bases removed from V and 2 bases from J, the gap between germline ends came to 8 bases. The DNA of the CDR3 is TGTGCCACCAGTGATCCATCGTACACAGATACGCAGTATTTT. Its protein is CATSDPSYTDTQYF.

The chain joins TRBV24-1 to TRBJ1-2; D is ambiguous. Germline CDR1 KGHDR, CDR2 SFDVKD. The CDR3 sequence is 17 residues long. The V end was cut by 1 base, the J end by 2 bases, with 16 bases between. CDR3 in DNA: TGTGCCACCAGTGATTTCCCCGGGCCACGGCGGAACTATGGCTACACCTTC. Protein: CATSDFPGPRRNYGYTF.

The chain uses TRBV3-1 and TRBJ2-1; 13 nucleotides match TRBD2. Per the germline V gene, CDR1 is LGHDT and CDR2 is YNNKEL (reference sequence). The length of the CDR3 is 15 residues. V gave up 4 bases and J gave up 10 bases; unmatched junction bases: 7. CDR3 DNA sequence: TGTGCCAGCAGCCTAACTAGCGGGGGGGCACGGGAGCAGTTCTTC. Translated, it gives CASSLTSGGAREQFF.

The chain recombines TRBV7-2 with TRBJ1-2; no firm D call. Deletions cut 1 base from V and 4 bases from J, with 16 bases between. The CDR3 runs to 16 residues. Per germline, CDR1 SGHTA and CDR2 FQGNSA. DNA for the CDR3: TGTGCCAGCAGCTTAGGGCTGAGCGCCGAGGGCTATGGCTACACCTTC. Translation gives CASSLGLSAEGYGYTF. Full variable domain (outside the CDR3, taken from reference TRBV7-2 and TRBJ1-2): GAGVSQSPSNKVTEKGKDVELRCDPISGHTALYWYRQSLGQGLEFLIYFQGNSAPDKSGLPSDRFSAERTGGSVSTLTIQRTQQEDSAVYLCASSLGLSAEGYGYTFGSGTRLTVV.

The CDR3 nucleotides read TGTGCCAGCAGTTTAAACCCCGGGCGTAGCGTCTACGAGCAGTACTTC. Protein: CASSLNPGRSVYEQYF. The J gene is TRBJ2-7, the V gene TRBV28; D perhaps matches TRBD2 (5 bases). Trimming shortened V by 2 bases and J by 3 bases, and 17 bases separated the two germline ends. The CDR3 runs 16 residues. Germline V gene lookup returns CDR1 MDHEN and CDR2 SYDVKM.

The V and J genes are TRBV20-1 and TRBJ2-4; the D is unclear. The CDR3 runs 12 residues. Looked up from germline, CDR1 is DFQATT and CDR2 is SNEGSKA (reference sequence). Trimming stripped 5 bases from V and 9 bases from J, with 14 bases between. The CDR3 region is CSAVSPYRIQYF. The CDR3 DNA reads TGCAGTGCTGTTTCTCCATATCGCATTCAGTACTTC.

This clonotype came up a few times. The V call is TRBV24-1, the J call TRBJ2-1; possibly TRBD1 for D (6 bases). CDR3 length: 16 amino acids. In germline, CDR1 is KGHDR, CDR2 SFDVKD. Between the trimmed V and J ends, which lost 3 bases and 4 bases, there was a span of 15 bases. The CDR3 nucleotides are TGTGCCACCAGTGATCCCGACAGGTTTCCGTACAATGAGCAGTTCTTC. Its translation is CATSDPDRFPYNEQFF.